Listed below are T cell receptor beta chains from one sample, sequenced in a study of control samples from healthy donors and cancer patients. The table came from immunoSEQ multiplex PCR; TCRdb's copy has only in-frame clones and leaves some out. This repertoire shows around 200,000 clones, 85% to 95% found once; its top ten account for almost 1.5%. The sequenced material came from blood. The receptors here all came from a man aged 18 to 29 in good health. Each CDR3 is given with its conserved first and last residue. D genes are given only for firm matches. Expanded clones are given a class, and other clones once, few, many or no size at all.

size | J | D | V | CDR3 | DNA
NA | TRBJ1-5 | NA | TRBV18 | CASSPAQNQPQHF | TGTGCCAGCTCACCAGCACAGAATCAGCCCCAGCATTTT
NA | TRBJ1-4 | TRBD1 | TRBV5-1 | CASRGTGDNEKLFF | TGCGCCAGCAGGGGAACAGGGGATAATGAAAAACTGTTTTTT
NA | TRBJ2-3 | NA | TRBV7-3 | CASSPGQRDTQYF | TGTGCCAGCAGCCCTGGACAGCGGGATACGCAGTATTTT
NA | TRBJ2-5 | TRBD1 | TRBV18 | CASSPGTGEETQYF | TGTGCCAGCTCACCCGGGACAGGGGAAGAGACCCAGTACTTC
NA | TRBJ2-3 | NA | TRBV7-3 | CASSLQGRFNTDTQYF | TGTGCCAGCAGCCTACAGGGGAGGTTCAACACAGATACGCAGTATTTT
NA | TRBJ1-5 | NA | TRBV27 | CASSLKGNQPQHF | TGTGCCAGCAGTTTAAAGGGGAATCAGCCCCAGCATTTT
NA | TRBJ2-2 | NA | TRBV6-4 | CASSVGTGHTGELFF | TGTGCCAGCAGTGTGGGAACAGGGCACACCGGGGAGCTGTTTTTT
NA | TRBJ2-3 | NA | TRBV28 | CASLVGGTDTQYF | TGTGCCAGCTTAGTTGGGGGAACAGATACGCAGTATTTT
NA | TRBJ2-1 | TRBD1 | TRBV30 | CACSDRGHYNEQFF | TGTGCCTGTTCGGACAGGGGGCATTACAATGAGCAGTTCTTC
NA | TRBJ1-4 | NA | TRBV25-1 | CASIPNWGEKLFF | TGTGCCAGCATCCCCAACTGGGGCGAAAAACTGTTTTTT
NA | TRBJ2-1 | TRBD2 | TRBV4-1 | CASSQVQRGGHEQFF | TGCGCCAGCAGCCAAGTCCAGCGGGGGGGCCATGAGCAGTTCTTC
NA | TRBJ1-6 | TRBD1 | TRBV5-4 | CASSLSRGRGSYNSPLHF | TGTGCCAGCAGCTTGAGCAGGGGGCGAGGCTCCTATAATTCACCCCTCCACTTT
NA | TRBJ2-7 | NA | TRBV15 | CATSIRDPSWEQYF | TGTGCCACCAGCATCCGGGACCCCTCCTGGGAGCAGTACTTC
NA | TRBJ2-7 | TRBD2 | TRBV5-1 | CASSLEGLAGGHEQYF | TGCGCCAGCAGCTTGGAGGGACTAGCGGGGGGCCACGAGCAGTACTTC
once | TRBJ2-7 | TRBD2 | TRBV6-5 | CASRATSGGYEQYF | TGTGCCAGCAGAGCAACTAGCGGAGGATACGAGCAGTACTTC
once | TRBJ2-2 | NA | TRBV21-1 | CASSIPRAENTGELFF | TGTGCCAGCAGCATCCCGCGAGCGGAAAACACCGGGGAGCTGTTTTTT
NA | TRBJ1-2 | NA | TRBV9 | CASSVGGTANYGYTF | TGTGCCAGCAGCGTAGGGGGAACTGCTAACTATGGCTACACCTTC
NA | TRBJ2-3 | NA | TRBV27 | CASSLKMGTDTQYF | TGTGCCAGCAGCCTAAAGATGGGGACAGATACGCAGTATTTT
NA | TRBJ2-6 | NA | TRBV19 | CASSIVLGANVLTF | TGTGCCAGTAGTATAGTCCTTGGGGCCAACGTCCTGACTTTC
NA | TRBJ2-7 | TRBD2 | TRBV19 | CASSLSGGTYYEQYF | TGTGCCAGTAGTCTTTCGGGGGGAACGTACTACGAGCAGTACTTC
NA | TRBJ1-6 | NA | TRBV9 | CASSVGGGSVNSPLHF | TGTGCCAGCAGCGTAGGCGGGGGCTCAGTTAATTCACCCCTCCACTTT
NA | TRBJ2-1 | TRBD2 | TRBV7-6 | CASSTQSLAGGKSSYNEQFF | TGTGCCAGCAGCACCCAGAGTCTAGCGGGGGGGAAGAGCTCCTACAATGAGCAGTTCTTC
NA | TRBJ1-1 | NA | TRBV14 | CASSAQGFGTEAFF | TGTGCCAGCAGCGCACAGGGTTTTGGCACTGAAGCTTTCTTT
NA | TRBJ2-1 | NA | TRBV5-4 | CASSNRRGDNEQFF | TGTGCCAGCAGCAATCGTAGGGGGGACAATGAGCAGTTCTTC
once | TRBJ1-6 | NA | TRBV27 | CASTAGFESPLHF | TGTGCCAGCACGGCGGGGTTCGAGTCACCCCTCCACTTT
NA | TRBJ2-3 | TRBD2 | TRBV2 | CASSRGGTTDTQYF | TGTGCCAGCAGCCGCGGGGGAACCACAGATACGCAGTATTTT
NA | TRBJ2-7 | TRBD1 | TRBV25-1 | CASSGAGTVIREQYF | TGTGCCAGCAGTGGCGCCGGGACAGTTATTCGTGAGCAGTACTTC